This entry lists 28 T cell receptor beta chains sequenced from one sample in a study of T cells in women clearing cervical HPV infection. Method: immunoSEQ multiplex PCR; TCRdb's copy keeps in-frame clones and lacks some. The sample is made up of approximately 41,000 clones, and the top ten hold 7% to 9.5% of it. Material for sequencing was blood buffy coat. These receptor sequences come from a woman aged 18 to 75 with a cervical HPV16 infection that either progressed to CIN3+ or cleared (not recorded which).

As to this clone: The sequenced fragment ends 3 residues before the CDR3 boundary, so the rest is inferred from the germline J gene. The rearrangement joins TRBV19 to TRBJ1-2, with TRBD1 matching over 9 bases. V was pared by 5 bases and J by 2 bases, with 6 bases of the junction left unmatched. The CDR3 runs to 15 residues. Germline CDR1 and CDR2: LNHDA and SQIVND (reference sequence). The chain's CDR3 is CASSQITGGNYGYTF. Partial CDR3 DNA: TGTGCCAGTAGTCAAATTACAGGGGGCAACTATGGC.

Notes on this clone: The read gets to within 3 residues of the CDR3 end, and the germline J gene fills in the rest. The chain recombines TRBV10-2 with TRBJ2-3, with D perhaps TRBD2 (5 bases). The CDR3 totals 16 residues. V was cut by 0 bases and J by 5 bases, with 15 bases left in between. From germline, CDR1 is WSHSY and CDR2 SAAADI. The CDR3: CASSESAGRTRDTQYF. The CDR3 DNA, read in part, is TGCGCCAGCAGTGAGTCTGCGGGTAGAACCCGAGATACG.

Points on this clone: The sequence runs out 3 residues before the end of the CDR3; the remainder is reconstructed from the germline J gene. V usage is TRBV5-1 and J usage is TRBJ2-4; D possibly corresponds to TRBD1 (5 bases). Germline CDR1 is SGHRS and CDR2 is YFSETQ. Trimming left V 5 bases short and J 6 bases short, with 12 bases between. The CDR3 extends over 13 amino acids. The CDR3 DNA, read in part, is TGCGCCAGCAGAGGCCTCCAGGGAAACATT. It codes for CASRGLQGNI. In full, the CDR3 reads CASRGLQGNIQYF.

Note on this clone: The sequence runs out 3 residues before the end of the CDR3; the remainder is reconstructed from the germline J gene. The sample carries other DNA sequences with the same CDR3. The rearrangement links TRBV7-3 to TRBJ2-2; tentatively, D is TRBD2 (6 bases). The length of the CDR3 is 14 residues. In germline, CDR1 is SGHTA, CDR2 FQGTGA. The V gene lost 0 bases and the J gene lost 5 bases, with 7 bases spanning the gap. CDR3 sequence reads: CASSLTGGTGELFF. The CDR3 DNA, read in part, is TGTGCCAGCAGCTTAACTGGGGGGACCGGGGAG.

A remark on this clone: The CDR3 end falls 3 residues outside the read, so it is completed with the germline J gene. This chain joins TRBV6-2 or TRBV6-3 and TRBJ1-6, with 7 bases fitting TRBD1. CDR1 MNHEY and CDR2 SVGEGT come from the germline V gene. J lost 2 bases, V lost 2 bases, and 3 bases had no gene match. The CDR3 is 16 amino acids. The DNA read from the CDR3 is TGTGCCAGCAGTTACAGGGGGCCGCCCTATAATTCACCC. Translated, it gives CASSYRGPPYNSP. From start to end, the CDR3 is CASSYRGPPYNSPLHF.

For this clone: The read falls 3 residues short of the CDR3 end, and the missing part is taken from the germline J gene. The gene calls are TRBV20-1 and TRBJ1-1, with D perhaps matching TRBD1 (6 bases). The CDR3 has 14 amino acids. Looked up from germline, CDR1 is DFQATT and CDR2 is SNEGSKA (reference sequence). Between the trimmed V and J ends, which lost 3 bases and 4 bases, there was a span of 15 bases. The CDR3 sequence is CSARLQGGATEAFF. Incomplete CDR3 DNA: TGCAGTGCTAGGCTACAGGGTGGAGCCACTGAA.

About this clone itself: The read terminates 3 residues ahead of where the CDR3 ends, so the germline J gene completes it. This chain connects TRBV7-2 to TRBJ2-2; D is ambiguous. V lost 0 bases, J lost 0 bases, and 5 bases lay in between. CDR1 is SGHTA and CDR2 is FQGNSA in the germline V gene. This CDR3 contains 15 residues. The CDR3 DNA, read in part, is TGTGCCAGCAGCTTAGCCAGGACGAACACCGGGGAG. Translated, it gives CASSLARTNTGE. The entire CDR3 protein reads CASSLARTNTGELFF.

CDR3: CASSSGGLAGPTDTQYF. The covered CDR3 bases are TGTGCCAGCAGTTCGGGGGGGCTAGCGGGGCCCACAGATACG. This chain links TRBV2 with TRBJ2-3; TRBD2 matches 9 bases. With the read ending 3 residues before the CDR3 end, the germline J gene is used to fill in that end. V trimming: 5 bases; J trimming: 2 bases; junction bases outside the gene matches: 11. CDR1 and CDR2 (germline): SNHLY, FYNNEI. The CDR3 sequence is 17 residues long. The whole variable domain, filled in from reference TRBV2 and TRBJ2-3, reads EPEVTQTPSHQVTQMGQEVILRCVPISNHLYFYWYRQILGQKVEFLVSFYNNEISEKSEIFDDQFSVERPDGSNFTLKIRSTKLEDSAMYFCASSSGGLAGPTDTQYFGPGTRLTVL.

Incomplete CDR3 DNA: TGCAGCGGGGACAGGGGGTTGGACACTGAA. It yields the protein CSGDRGLDTE. The CDR3 reads in full as CSGDRGLDTEAFF. This chain connects TRBV29-1 to TRBJ1-1; 11 positions match TRBD1. The read finishes 3 residues shy of the CDR3 end, and the germline J gene is used to complete it. The ends lost 7 bases at V and 3 bases at J; junction bases unmatched: 4. The CDR3 spans 13 residues. Germline CDR1 SQVTM, CDR2 ANQGSEA.

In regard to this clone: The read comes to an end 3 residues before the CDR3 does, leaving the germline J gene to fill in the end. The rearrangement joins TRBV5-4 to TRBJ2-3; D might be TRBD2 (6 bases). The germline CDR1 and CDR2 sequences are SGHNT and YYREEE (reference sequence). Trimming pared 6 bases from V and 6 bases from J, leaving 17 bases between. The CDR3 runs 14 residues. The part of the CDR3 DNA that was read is TGTGCCAGCAACATTGGGACTTTTACGGATACG. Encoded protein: CASNIGTFTDT. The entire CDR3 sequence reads CASNIGTFTDTQYF.

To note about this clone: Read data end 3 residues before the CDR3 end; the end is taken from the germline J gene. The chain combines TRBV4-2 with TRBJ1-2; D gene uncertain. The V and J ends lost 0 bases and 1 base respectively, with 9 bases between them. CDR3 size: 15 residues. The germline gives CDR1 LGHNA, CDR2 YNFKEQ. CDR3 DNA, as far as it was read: TGTGCCAGCAGCCAAGATTTTACGGGTAACTATGGC. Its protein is CASSQDFTGNYG. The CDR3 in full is CASSQDFTGNYGYTF.

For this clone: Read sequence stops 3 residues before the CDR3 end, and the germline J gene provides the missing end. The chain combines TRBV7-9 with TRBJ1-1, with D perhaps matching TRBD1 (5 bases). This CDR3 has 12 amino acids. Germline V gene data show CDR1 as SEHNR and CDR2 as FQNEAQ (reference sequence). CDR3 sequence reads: CASSQGVGEAFF. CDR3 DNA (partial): TGTGCCAGCAGCCAGGGTGTGGGGGAA. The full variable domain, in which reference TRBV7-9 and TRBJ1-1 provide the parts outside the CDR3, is DTGVSQNPRHKITKRGQNVTFRCDPISEHNRLYWYRQTLGQGPEFLTYFQNEAQLEKSRLLSDRFSAERPKGSFSTLEIQRTEQGDSAMYLCASSQGVGEAFFGQGTRLTVV.

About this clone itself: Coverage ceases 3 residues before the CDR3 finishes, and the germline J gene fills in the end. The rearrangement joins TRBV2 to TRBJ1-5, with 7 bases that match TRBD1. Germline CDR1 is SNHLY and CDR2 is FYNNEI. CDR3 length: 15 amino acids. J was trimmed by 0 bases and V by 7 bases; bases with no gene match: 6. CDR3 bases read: TGTGCCAGCAAGGGACAGAGAAGTAGCAATCAGCCC. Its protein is CASKGQRSSNQP. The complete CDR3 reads CASKGQRSSNQPQHF. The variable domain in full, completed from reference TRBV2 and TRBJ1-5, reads EPEVTQTPSHQVTQMGQEVILRCVPISNHLYFYWYRQILGQKVEFLVSFYNNEISEKSEIFDDQFSVERPDGSNFTLKIRSTKLEDSAMYFCASKGQRSSNQPQHFGDGTRLSIL.

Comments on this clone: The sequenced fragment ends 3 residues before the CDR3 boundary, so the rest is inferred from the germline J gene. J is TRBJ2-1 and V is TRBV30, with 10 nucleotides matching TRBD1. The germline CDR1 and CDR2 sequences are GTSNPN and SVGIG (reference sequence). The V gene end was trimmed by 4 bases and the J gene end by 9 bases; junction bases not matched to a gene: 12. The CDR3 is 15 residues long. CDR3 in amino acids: CAWKPGTGVFSEQFF. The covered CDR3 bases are TGTGCCTGGAAACCCGGGACAGGGGTGTTTAGTGAG.

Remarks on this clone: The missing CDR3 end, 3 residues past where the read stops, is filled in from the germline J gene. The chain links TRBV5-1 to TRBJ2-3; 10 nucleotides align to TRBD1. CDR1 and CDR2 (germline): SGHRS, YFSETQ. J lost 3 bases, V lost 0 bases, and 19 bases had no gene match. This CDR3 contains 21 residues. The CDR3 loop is CASSLARQGALAAAGTDTQYF. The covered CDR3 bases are TGCGCCAGCAGCTTGGCCAGACAGGGGGCCCTAGCGGCCGCTGGGACAGATACG.

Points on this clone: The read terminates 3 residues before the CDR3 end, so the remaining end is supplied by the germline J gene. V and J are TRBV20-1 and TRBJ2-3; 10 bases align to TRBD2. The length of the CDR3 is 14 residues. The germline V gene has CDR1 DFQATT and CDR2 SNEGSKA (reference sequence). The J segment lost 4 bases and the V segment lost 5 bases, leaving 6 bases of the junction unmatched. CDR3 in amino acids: CSAFLAGVADTQYF. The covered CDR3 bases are TGCAGTGCTTTCCTAGCGGGAGTCGCAGATACG.

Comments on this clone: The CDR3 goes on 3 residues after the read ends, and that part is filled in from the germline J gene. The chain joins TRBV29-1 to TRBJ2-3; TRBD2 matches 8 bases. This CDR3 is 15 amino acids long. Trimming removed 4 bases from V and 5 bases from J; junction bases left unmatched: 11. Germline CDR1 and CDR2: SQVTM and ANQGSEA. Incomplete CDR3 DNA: TGCAGCGTTGGGGCCAATAGCGGGACGATAGATACG. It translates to CSVGANSGTIDT. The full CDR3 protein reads CSVGANSGTIDTQYF.

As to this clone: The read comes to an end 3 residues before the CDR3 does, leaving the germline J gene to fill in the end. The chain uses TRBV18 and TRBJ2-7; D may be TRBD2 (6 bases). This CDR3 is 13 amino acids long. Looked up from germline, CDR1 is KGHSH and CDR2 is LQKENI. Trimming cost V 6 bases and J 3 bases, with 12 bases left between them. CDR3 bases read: TGTGCCAGCTCTTCTAGCGCAGACTACGAG. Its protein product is CASSSSADYE. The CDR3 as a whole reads CASSSSADYEQYF.

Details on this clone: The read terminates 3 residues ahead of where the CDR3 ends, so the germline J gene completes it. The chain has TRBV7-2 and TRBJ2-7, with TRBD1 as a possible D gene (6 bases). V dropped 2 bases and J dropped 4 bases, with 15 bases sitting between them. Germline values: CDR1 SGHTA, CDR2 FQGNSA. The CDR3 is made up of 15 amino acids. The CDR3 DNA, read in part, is TGTGCCAGCAGCTTAAGGACAGCCATGGGGTACGAG. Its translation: CASSLRTAMGYE. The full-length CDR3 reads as CASSLRTAMGYEQYF.

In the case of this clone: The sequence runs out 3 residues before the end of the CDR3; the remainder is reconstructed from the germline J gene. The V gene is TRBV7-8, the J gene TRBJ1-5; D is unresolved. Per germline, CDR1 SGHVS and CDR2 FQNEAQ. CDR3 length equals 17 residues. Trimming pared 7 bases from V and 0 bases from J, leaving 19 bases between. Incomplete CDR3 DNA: TGTGCCAGCAACTTTGACACCTACTCTTTTAGCAATCAGCCC. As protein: CASNFDTYSFSNQP. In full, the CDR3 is CASNFDTYSFSNQPQHF.

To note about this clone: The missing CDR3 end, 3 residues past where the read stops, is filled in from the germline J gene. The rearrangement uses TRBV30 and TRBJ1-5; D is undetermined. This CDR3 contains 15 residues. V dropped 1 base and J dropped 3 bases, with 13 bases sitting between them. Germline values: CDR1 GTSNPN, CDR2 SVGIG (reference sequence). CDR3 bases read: TGTGCCTGGAGTGAGGCAGAGGGTTTCAATCAGCCC. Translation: CAWSEAEGFNQP. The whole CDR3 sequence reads CAWSEAEGFNQPQHF.

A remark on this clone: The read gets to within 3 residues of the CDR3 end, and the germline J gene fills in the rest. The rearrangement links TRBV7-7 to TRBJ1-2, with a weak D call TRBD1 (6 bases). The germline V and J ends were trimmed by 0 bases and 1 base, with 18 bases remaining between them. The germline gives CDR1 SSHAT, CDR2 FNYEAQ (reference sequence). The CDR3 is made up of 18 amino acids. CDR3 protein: CASSLAQTGQWGNYGYTF. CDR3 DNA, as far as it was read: TGTGCCAGCAGCTTAGCCCAGACAGGCCAATGGGGTAACTATGGC. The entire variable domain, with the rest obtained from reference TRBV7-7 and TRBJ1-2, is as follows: GAGVSQSPRYKVTKRGQDVTLRCDPISSHATLYWYQQALGQGPEFLTYFNYEAQPDKSGLPSDRFSAERPEGSISTLTIQRTEQRDSAMYRCASSLAQTGQWGNYGYTFGSGTRLTVV.

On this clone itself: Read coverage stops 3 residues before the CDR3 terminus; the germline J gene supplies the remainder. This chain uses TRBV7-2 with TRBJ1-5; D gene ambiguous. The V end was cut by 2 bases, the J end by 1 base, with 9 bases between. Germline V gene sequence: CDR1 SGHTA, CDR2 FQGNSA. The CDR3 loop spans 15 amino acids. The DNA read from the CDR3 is TGTGCCAGCAGCTTATCAGGTGGGAGCAATCAGCCC. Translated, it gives CASSLSGGSNQP. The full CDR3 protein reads CASSLSGGSNQPQHF.

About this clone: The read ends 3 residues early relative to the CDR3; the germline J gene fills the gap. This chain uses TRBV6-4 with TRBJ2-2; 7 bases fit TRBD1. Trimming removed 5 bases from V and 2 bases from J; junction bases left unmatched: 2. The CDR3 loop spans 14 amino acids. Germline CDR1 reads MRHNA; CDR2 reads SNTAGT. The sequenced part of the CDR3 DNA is TGTGCCAGCAGTACAGGGGAAAACACCGGGGAG. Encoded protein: CASSTGENTGE. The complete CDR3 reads CASSTGENTGELFF.

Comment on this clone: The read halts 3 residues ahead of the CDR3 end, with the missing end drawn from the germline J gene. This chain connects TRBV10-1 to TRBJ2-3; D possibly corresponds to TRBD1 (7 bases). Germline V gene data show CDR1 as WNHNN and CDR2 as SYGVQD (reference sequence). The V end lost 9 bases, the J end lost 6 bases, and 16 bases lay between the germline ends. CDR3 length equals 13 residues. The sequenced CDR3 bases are TGCGCCAGTCAGGGGGGCAGCTGGGATACG. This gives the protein CASQGGSWDT. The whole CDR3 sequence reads CASQGGSWDTQYF.

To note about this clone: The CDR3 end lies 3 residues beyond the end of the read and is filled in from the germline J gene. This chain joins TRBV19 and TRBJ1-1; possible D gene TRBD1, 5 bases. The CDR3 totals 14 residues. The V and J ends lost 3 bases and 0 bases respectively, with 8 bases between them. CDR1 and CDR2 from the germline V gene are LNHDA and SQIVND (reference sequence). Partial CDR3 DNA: TGTGCCAGTAGTATCGGGGGGATGAACACTGAA. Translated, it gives CASSIGGMNTE. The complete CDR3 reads CASSIGGMNTEAFF. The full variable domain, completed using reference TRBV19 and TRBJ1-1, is DGGITQSPKYLFRKEGQNVTLSCEQNLNHDAMYWYRQDPGQGLRLIYYSQIVNDFQKGDIAEGYSVSREKKESFPLTVTSAQKNPTAFYLCASSIGGMNTEAFFGQGTRLTVV.

The sequenced CDR3 bases are TGTGCCATCTCAGGGAACACTGAA. As protein: CAISGNTE. The complete CDR3 protein is CAISGNTEAFF. The genes are TRBV19 and TRBJ1-1; D gene unclear. The read stops 3 residues short of the end of the CDR3; the missing end is completed from the germline J gene. V was shortened by 10 bases and J by 1 base, with 7 bases between the two germline ends. The CDR3 totals 11 residues. In germline, CDR1 is LNHDA, CDR2 SQIVND (reference sequence). The full variable domain, with the rest looked up from reference TRBV19 and TRBJ1-1, is DGGITQSPKYLFRKEGQNVTLSCEQNLNHDAMYWYRQDPGQGLRLIYYSQIVNDFQKGDIAEGYSVSREKKESFPLTVTSAQKNPTAFYLCAISGNTEAFFGQGTRLTVV.

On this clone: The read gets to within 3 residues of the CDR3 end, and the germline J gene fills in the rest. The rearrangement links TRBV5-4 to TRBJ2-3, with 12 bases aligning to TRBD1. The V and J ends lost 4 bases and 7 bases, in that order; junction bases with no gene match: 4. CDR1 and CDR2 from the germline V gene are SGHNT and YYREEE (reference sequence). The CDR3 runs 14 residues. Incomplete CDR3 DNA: TGTGCCAGCAGCGGGACAGGGGGCTTGAATACG. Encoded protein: CASSGTGGLNT. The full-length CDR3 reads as CASSGTGGLNTQYF.